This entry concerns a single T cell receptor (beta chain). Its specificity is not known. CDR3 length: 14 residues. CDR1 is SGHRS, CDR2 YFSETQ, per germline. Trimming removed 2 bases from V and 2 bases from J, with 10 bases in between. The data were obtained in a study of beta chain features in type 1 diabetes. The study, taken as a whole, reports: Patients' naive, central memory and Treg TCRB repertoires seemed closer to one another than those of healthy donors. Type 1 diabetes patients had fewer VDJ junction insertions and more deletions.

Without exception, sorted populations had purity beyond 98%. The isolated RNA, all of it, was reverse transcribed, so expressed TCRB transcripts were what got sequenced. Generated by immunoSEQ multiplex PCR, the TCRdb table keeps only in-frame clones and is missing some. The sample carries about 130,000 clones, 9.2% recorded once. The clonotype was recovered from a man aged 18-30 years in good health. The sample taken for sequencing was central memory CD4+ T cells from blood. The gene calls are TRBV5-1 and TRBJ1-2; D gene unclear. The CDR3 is CASSFGNSNYGYTF. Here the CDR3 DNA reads TGCGCCAGCAGCTTTGGTAACAGCAACTATGGCTACACCTTC. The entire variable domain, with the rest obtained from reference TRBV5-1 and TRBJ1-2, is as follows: KAGVTQTPRYLIKTRGQQVTLSCSPISGHRSVSWYQQTPGQGLQFLFEYFSETQRNKGNFPGRFSGRQFSNSRSEMNVSTLELGDSALYLCASSFGNSNYGYTFGSGTRLTVV.